This T cell receptor (beta chain) came from a study of T cell responses to AZD1222 COVID-19 vaccine. On the study more broadly: Analysis merged second doses at about 4 or about 12 weeks.

On this clone itself: Its antigen is undetermined.

CDR3 length: 12 amino acids. J gave up 4 bases and V 11 bases, and 6 bases lay outside the gene matches. The germline CDR1 and CDR2 sequences are SEHNR and FQNEAQ (reference sequence). Study-wide findings and caveats: Most donors were white British, females outnumbered males, and clonal diversity was possibly underestimated.

Sequencing used immunoSEQ multiplex PCR; TCRdb keeps in-frame clones, though not all of them. In the table there are some 120,000 clones, 70% to 90% of which are singletons. The clonotype was recovered from an adult in good health. The source material was peripheral blood, sampled on day 0 of AZD1222 vaccination. The chain recombines TRBV7-9 with TRBJ2-5; 8 bases line up with TRBD2. CDR3 residues: CALGLAGETQYF. The CDR3, as DNA: TGTGCCCTGGGGCTAGCGGGAGAGACCCAGTACTTC. Together with reference TRBV7-9 and TRBJ2-5, the CDR3 gives the full variable domain: DTGVSQNPRHKITKRGQNVTFRCDPISEHNRLYWYRQTLGQGPEFLTYFQNEAQLEKSRLLSDRFSAERPKGSFSTLEIQRTEQGDSAMYLCALGLAGETQYFGPGTRLLVL.